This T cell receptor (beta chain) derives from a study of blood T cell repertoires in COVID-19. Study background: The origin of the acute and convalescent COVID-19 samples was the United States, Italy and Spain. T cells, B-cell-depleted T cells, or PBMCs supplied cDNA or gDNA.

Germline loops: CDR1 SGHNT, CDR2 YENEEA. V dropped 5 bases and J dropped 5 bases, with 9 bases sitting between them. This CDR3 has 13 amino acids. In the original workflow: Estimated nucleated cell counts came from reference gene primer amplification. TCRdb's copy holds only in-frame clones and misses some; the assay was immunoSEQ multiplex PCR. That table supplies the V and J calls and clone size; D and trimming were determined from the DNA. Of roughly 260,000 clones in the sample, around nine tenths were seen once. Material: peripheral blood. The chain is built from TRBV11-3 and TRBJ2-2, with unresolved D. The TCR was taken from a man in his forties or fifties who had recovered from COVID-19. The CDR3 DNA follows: TGTGCCAGCAGCCTAAGAGAGACCGGGGAGCTGTTTTTT. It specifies CASSLRETGELFF.